These 14 T cell receptor beta chains originate from one sample sequenced in a study of T cell changes during pregnancy in multiple sclerosis. Sequencing was performed with immunoSEQ multiplex PCR; in TCRdb, only in-frame clones are kept and a portion is missing. The table lists about 53,000 clones, 90% of them singletons. The starting material was CD8+ T cells from peripheral blood mononuclear cells, obtained before pregnancy. Source of these receptors: a female donor with multiple sclerosis, enrolled in a pregnancy study.

This rearrangement joins TRBV9 to TRBJ1-4; 9 bases line up with TRBD1. This CDR3 spans 14 amino acids. Trimming took 2 bases from V and 7 from J; bases not matched to a gene: 3. Germline loops: CDR1 SGDLS, CDR2 YYNGEE. The CDR3 region is CASSVTGGVEKLFF. The CDR3 DNA sequence: TGTGCCAGCAGCGTGACAGGGGGAGTTGAAAAACTGTTTTTT.

This clone was recorded only once. This chain joins TRBV6-6 and TRBJ2-1, with TRBD1 matching 10 bases. The CDR3 is 15 residues long. CDR1 and CDR2 from the germline V gene are MNHNY and SVGAGI (reference sequence). The junction had 12 bases not matched to a gene; V was cut back by 7 bases and J by 9 bases. In DNA, the CDR3 is TGTGCCAGCAAAGCCGGGACAGGGGAGAATCTTGAGCAGTTCTTC. It encodes CASKAGTGENLEQFF.

The chain uses TRBV4-3 and TRBJ1-4; 8 bases are a match to TRBD1. V gave up 5 bases and J gave up 8 bases; unmatched junction bases: 10. The CDR3 is 15 residues long. The germline V gene encodes CDR1 LGHNA and CDR2 YSLEER. CDR3: CASSAYRGGGEKLFF. CDR3 in DNA: TGCGCCAGCAGCGCCTACAGGGGGGGCGGAGAAAAACTGTTTTTT.

This clone was counted once. The chain recombines TRBV27 with TRBJ1-2, with a weak D call TRBD1 (5 bases). Between the trimmed V and J ends, which lost 10 bases and 8 bases, there was a span of 17 bases. This CDR3 region has 12 residues. Germline V lookup: CDR1 MNHEY, CDR2 SMNVEV (reference sequence). The CDR3 is CATATGGGGYTF. Written as DNA, the CDR3 is TGTGCCACCGCAACCGGCGGGGGGGGCTACACCTTC.

The count of this clone is one. V is TRBV6-4 and J is TRBJ2-3; D uncertain. Trimming removed 10 bases at V and 2 bases at J, with 4 bases between. Germline CDR1 reads MRHNA; CDR2 reads SNTAGT. The CDR3 totals 10 residues. CDR3 nucleotides: TGTGCCACTTCCACAGATACGCAGTATTTT. It encodes CATSTDTQYF.

The chain has TRBV7-9 and TRBJ2-7; 7 bases align to TRBD1. Germline V gene sequence: CDR1 SEHNR, CDR2 FQNEAQ (reference sequence). Germline trimming cut 1 base from V and 9 bases from J; bases unmatched to any gene: 6. The CDR3 spans 13 residues. The CDR3 reads CASSLGDSARQYF. The DNA of the CDR3 is TGTGCCAGCAGCTTAGGGGACAGCGCGAGGCAGTACTTC.

The chain carries TRBV5-5 and TRBJ2-3; 9 bases are shared with TRBD1. Germline CDR1 and CDR2: SGHKS and YYEKEE (reference sequence). J was trimmed by 6 bases and V by 2 bases; bases with no gene match: 1. The CDR3 is 13 residues long. The CDR3 sequence: CASSFGTGDTQYF. The CDR3 bases are TGTGCCAGCAGCTTTGGGACAGGGGATACGCAGTATTTT.

This clone occurred a few times. This sequence joins TRBV9 and TRBJ1-1; possible D gene TRBD1, 6 bases. The V gene lost 4 bases and the J gene lost 3 bases, with 13 bases spanning the gap. The CDR3 is made up of 14 amino acids. In germline, CDR1 is SGDLS, CDR2 YYNGEE. Here the CDR3 DNA reads TGTGCCAGCAGCATACCACAGGGAGACACTGAAGCTTTCTTT. Translating it yields CASSIPQGDTEAFF. Complete variable domain (other parts from reference TRBV9 and TRBJ1-1): DSGVTQTPKHLITATGQRVTLRCSPRSGDLSVYWYQQSLDQGLQFLIQYYNGEERAKGNILERFSAQQFPDLHSELNLSSLELGDSALYFCASSIPQGDTEAFFGQGTRLTVV.

This chain links TRBV15 with TRBJ1-1; D is unresolved. The CDR3 loop spans 13 amino acids. Per the germline V gene, CDR1 is LNHNV and CDR2 is YYDKDF (reference sequence). V was clipped by 2 bases and J by 2 bases, with 6 bases between them. The CDR3 nucleotides are TGTGCCACCAGCAGAACTGAAAACACTGAAGCTTTCTTT. Translation: CATSRTENTEAFF.

The V gene is TRBV6-1, the J gene TRBJ1-4; TRBD1 is a possible D gene (6 bases). Trimming took off 3 bases at V and 5 bases at J, with 13 bases between the two ends. The CDR3 spans 15 residues. Germline V gives CDR1 MNHNS, CDR2 SASEGT. The chain's CDR3 is CASSDLVRGNEKLFF. The CDR3 DNA is TGTGCCAGCAGTGACTTAGTCAGGGGAAATGAAAAACTGTTTTTT.

The chain recombines TRBV7-6 with TRBJ1-6; D is unclear. Looked up from germline, CDR1 is SGHVS and CDR2 is FNYEAQ. Trimming removed 5 bases from V and 7 bases from J, with 18 bases in between. The CDR3 runs to 16 residues. The CDR3 spells CASSAPPEPGNSPLHF. The CDR3 bases are TGTGCCAGCAGCGCCCCCCCTGAACCGGGGAATTCACCCCTCCACTTT.

The chain employs TRBV9 and TRBJ2-1; TRBD2 aligns across 8 bases. The V gene end was trimmed by 4 bases and the J gene end by 1 base; junction bases not matched to a gene: 7. Germline CDR1 reads SGDLS; CDR2 reads YYNGEE. The CDR3 sequence is 16 residues long. The CDR3 DNA sequence: TGTGCCAGCAGCCCCCTGGCGGGGGGATCCTACAATGAGCAGTTCTTC. Protein: CASSPLAGGSYNEQFF.

Only one count was recorded for this clone. The chain uses TRBV5-6 and TRBJ2-1, with 15 bases lining up with TRBD2. This CDR3 contains 15 residues. With 4 bases clipped from V and 7 bases from J, the junction kept 3 bases outside the gene matches. Germline loops: CDR1 SGHDT, CDR2 YYEEEE. CDR3 residues: CASSPGLAGGNEQFF. CDR3 DNA sequence: TGTGCCAGCAGCCCGGGACTAGCGGGGGGAAATGAGCAGTTCTTC.

This chain uses TRBV12-5 with TRBJ1-2; D is possibly TRBD1 (5 bases). Trimming took 2 bases from V and 6 from J, leaving 13 bases between them. CDR3 size: 14 residues. Germline V CDR1 and CDR2: LGHNT, FRNRAP. CDR3 loop: CASGLPGLPDGYTF. The CDR3 nucleotides read TGTGCTAGTGGTTTGCCAGGGCTGCCCGATGGCTACACCTTC.